At least ten counts were recorded for the clone carrying this T cell receptor (beta chain). These data originate in a study of T-cell reconstitution after alpha-beta-depleted transplantation in children. Germline-derived CDR1 and CDR2 are DFQATT and SNEGSKA (reference sequence). The CDR3 runs 13 residues. Trimming left V 3 bases short and J 9 bases short, with 15 bases between. For TCRbeta, the library was prepared with unique molecular identifiers. TCRdb itself ran the PCR reads through MiXCR, one entry per CDR3 protein. The sample includes a few hundred thousand distinct CDR3 sequences, 9.7% of them seen just once.

This TCR was recovered from a human donor who donated a stem cell graft to a child with SCID. The sequenced sample was PBMCs from the stem cell graft donor, obtained from the stem cell graft. V usage is TRBV20-1 and J usage is TRBJ2-4; D is perhaps TRBD2 (7 bases). In DNA, the CDR3 is TGCAGTGCTAGTCCGGCGGGGGCCCGCATTCAGTACTTC. Encoded protein: CSASPAGARIQYF.